This T cell receptor (beta chain) appears in the sequencing data of a study of shared clonotypes between healthy human individuals. CDR1 and CDR2 from the germline V gene are SGDLS and YYNGEE. With V trimmed by 0 bases and J by 0 bases, 10 bases remained unmatched. The CDR3 loop spans 18 amino acids. Using immunoSEQ multiplex PCR, the repertoire was profiled, and TCRdb retains in-frame clones only, with some absent. This sample has some 1,400,000 clones, with around 95% found just once. This clone was observed once. The V and J genes are TRBV9 and TRBJ2-5; 8 nucleotides agree with TRBD2. This TCR came from a man aged 25-45 years in good health. Sample: naive CD4+ T cells sorted from blood. Subset indicated: CD45RA+ positively selected. The CDR3 region is CASSVGRVAGRYQETQYF. CDR3 in DNA: TGTGCCAGCAGCGTAGGAAGGGTAGCGGGGAGGTACCAAGAGACCCAGTACTTC.